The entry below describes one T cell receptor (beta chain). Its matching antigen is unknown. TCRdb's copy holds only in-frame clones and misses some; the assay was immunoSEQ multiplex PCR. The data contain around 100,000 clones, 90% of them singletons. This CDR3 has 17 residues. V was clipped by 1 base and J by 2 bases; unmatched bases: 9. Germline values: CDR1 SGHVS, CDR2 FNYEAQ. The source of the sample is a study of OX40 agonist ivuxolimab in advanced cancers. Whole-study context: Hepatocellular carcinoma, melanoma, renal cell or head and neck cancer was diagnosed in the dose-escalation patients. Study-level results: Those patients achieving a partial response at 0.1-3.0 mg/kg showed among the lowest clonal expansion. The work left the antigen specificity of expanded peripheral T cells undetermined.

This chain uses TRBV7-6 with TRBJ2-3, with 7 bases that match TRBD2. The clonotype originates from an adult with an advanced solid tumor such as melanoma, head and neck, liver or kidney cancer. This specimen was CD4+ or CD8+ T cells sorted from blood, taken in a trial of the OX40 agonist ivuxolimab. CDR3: CASSLVGREGNTDTQYF. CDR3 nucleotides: TGTGCCAGCAGCTTAGTAGGAAGGGAGGGAAACACAGATACGCAGTATTTT.